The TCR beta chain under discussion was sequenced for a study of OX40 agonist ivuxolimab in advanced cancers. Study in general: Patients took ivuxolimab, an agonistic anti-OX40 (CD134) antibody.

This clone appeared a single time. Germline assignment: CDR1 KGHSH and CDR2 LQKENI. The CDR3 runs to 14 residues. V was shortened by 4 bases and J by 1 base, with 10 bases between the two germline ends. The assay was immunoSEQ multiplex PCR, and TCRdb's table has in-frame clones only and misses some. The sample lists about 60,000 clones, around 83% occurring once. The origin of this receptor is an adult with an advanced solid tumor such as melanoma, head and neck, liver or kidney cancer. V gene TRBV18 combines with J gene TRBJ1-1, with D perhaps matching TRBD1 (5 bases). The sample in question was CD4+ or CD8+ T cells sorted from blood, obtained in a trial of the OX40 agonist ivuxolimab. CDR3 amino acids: CASSLGRGNTEAFF. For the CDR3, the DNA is TGTGCCAGCTCACTGGGACGAGGGAACACTGAAGCTTTCTTT. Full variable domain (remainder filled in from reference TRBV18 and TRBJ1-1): NAGVMQNPRHLVRRRGQEARLRCSPMKGHSHVYWYRQLPEEGLKFMVYLQKENIIDESGMPKERFSAEFPKEGPSILRIQQVVRGDSAAYFCASSLGRGNTEAFFGQGTRLTVV.